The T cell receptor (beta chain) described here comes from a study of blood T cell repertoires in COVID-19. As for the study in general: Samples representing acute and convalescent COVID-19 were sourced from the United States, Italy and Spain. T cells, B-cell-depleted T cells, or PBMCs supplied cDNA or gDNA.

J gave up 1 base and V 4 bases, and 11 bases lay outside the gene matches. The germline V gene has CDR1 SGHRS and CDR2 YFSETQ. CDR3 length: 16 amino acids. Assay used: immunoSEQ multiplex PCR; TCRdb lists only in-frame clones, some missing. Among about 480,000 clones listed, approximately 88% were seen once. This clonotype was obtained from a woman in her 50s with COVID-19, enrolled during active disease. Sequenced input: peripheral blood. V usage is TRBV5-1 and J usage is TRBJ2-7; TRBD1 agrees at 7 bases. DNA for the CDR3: TGCGCCAGCAGCCCAAGTGAGGGGGCGCCATCCTACGAGCAGTACTTC. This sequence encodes CASSPSEGAPSYEQYF.